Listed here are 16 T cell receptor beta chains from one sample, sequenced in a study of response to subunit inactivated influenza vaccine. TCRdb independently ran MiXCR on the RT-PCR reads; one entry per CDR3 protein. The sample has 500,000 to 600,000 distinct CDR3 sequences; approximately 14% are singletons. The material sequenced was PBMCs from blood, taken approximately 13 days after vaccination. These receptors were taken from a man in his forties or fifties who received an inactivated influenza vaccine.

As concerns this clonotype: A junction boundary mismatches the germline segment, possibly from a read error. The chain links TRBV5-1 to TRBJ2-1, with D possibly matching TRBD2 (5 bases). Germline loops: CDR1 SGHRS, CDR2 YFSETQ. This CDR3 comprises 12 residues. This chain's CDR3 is CASTHKVGEQLF. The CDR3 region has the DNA TGCGCCAGCACCCACAAGGTGGGAGAGCAGCTCTTC. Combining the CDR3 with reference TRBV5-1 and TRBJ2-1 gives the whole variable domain KAGVTQTPRYLIKTRGQQVTLSCSPISGHRSVSWYQQTPGQGLQFLFEYFSETQRNKGNFPGRFSGRQFSNSRSEMNVSTLELGDSALYLCASTHKVGEQLFGPGTRLTVL.

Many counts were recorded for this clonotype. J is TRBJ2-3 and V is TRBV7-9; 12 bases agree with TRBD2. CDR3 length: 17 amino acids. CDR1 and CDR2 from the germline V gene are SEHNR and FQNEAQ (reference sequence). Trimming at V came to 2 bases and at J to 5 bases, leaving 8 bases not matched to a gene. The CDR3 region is CASSLLALLAGGDTQYF. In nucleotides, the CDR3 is TGTGCCAGCAGCTTACTCGCCCTACTAGCGGGAGGAGATACGCAGTATTTT.

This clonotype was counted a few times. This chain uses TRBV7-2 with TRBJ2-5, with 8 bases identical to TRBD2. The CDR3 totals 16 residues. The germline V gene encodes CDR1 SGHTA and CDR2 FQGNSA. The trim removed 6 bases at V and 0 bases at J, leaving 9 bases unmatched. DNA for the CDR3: TGTGCCAGCAGTCCCTCTCCGGGACTAGACCAAGAGACCCAGTACTTC. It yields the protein CASSPSPGLDQETQYF.

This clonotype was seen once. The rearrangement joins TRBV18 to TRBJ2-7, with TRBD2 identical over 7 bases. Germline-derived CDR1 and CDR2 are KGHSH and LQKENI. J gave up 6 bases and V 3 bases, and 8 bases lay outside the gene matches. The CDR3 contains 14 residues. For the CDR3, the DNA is TGTGCCAGCTCACCGGGGAGCGGGACGGGCGAGCAGTACTTC. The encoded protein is CASSPGSGTGEQYF.

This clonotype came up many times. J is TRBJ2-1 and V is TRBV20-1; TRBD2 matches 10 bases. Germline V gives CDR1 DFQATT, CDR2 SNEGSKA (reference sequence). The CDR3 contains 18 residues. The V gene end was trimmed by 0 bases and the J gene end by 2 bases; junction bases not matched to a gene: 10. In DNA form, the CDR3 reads TGCAGTGCTAGAGATCTCCCTAGCGGGAGTGGGGCCTACAATGAGCAGTTCTTC. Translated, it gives CSARDLPSGSGAYNEQFF.

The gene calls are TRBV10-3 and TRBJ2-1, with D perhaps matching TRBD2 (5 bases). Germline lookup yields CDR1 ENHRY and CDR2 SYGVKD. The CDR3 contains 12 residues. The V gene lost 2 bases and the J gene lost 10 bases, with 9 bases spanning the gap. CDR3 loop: CAISEKRREQFF. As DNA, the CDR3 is TGTGCCATCAGTGAGAAGAGGAGGGAGCAGTTCTTC.

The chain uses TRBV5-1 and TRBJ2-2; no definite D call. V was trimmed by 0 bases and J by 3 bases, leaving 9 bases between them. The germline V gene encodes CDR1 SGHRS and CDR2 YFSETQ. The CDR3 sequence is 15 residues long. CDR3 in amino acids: CASSLGAEHTGELFF. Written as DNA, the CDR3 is TGCGCCAGCAGCTTGGGGGCGGAGCACACCGGGGAGCTGTTTTTT.

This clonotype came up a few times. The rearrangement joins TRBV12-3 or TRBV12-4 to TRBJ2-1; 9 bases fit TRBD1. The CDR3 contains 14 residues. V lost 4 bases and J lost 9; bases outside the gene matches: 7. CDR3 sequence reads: CASSSGTGMGEQFF. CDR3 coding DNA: TGTGCCAGCAGTTCCGGGACAGGGATGGGTGAGCAGTTCTTC.

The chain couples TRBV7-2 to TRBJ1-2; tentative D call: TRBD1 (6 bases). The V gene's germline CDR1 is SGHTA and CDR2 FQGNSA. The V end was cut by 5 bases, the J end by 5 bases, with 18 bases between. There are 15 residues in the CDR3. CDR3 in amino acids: CASSEGGGAGYGYTF. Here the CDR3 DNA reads TGTGCCAGCAGCGAGGGTGGGGGGGCAGGATATGGCTACACCTTC.

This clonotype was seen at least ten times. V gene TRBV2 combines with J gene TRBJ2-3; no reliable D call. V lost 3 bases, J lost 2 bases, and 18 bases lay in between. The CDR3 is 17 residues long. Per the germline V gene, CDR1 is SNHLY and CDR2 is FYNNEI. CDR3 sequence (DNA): TGTGCCAGCAGTGAGGTATCGGCGGTCCGGGCCACAGATACGCAGTATTTT. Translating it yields CASSEVSAVRATDTQYF.

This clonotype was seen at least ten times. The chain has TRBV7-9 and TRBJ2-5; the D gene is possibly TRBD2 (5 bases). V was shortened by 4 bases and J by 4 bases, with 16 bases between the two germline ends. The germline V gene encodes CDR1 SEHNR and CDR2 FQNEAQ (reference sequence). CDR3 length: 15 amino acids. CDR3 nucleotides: TGTGCCAGCAGCTCCCCGGGTGGACGGGGAGAGACCCAGTACTTC. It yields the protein CASSSPGGRGETQYF.

The chain's CDR3 is CASSQEPSGGLATQYF. The CDR3 nucleotides read TGTGCCAGCAGCCAAGAGCCTAGCGGGGGCCTTGCGACCCAGTACTTC. The V call is TRBV3-1, the J call TRBJ2-5, with TRBD2 matching 10 bases. V was pared by 0 bases and J by 7 bases, with 8 bases of the junction left unmatched. The germline CDR1 and CDR2 sequences are LGHDT and YNNKEL (reference sequence). CDR3 length equals 16 residues.

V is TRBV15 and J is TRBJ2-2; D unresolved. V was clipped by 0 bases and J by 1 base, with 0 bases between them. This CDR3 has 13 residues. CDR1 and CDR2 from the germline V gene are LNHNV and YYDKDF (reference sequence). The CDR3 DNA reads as TGTGCCACCAGCAGAGAGAACACCGGGGAGCTGTTTTTT. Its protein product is CATSRENTGELFF.

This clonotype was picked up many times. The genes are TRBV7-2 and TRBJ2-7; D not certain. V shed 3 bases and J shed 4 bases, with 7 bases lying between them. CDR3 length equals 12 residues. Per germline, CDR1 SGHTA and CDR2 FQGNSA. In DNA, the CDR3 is TGTGCCAGCAGCTTCATCGAATACGAGCAGTACTTC. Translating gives CASSFIEYEQYF.

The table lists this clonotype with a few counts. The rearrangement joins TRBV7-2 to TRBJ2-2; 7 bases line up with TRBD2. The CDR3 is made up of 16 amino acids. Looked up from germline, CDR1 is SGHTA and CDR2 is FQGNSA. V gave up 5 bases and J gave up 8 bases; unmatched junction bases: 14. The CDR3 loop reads CASSPGLLMRTGELFF. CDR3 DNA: TGTGCCAGCAGCCCGGGACTACTCATGAGAACTGGGGAGCTGTTTTTT.

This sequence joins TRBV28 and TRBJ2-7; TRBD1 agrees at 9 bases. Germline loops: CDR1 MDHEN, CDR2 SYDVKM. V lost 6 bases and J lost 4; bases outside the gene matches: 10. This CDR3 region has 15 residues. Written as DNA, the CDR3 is TGTGCCAGCAGGTCAAACAGGGGGCCTTTTTACGAGCAGTACTTC. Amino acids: CASRSNRGPFYEQYF.